The 26 T cell receptor beta chains reported below all come from one sample, sequenced in a study of vaccination and CD4 T cells after COVID-19. At the Johns Hopkins FTIC core, DNA taken from cultured CD4+ T cells was sequenced by way of the Oncomine TCR Beta short-read assay. MiXCR, run by TCRdb on the PCR reads, gives a single entry per CDR3 protein. The profile shows 3,800 or so distinct CDR3 sequences, approximately 24% of them singletons. No antigen has been identified for these receptors. Described treatment: approximately 11-day PBMC culture with coronavirus spike peptide pools or control peptides (ViraFEST assay). Researchers collected the unexposed donor's CD4+ T cells before the COVID-19 pandemic (2011-2018). What was sequenced was CD4+ T cells from blood, cultured in vitro. The receptor set was obtained from a human donor in good health.

This clonotype was seen a few times. The V gene is TRBV7-3, the J gene TRBJ2-5, with 10 bases lining up with TRBD2. The junction had 8 bases not matched to a gene; V was cut back by 5 bases and J by 5 bases. This CDR3 has 15 residues. The V gene's germline CDR1 is SGHTA and CDR2 FQGTGA. The CDR3 protein is CASSPTAGGWETQYF. CDR3 DNA sequence: TGTGCCAGCAGCCCCACAGCGGGAGGGTGGGAGACCCAGTACTTC.

This clonotype was seen a few times. The V gene is TRBV5-4, the J gene TRBJ1-2, with 7 bases that match TRBD1. Germline CDR1 and CDR2: SGHNT and YYREEE (reference sequence). CDR3 length: 16 amino acids. V was pared by 4 bases and J by 2 bases, with 11 bases of the junction left unmatched. The CDR3 loop is CASSLAAGTANYGYTF. For the CDR3, the DNA is TGTGCCAGCAGCCTAGCTGCCGGGACAGCAAACTATGGCTACACCTTC. Filled out from reference TRBV5-4 and TRBJ1-2, the complete variable domain reads ETGVTQSPTHLIKTRGQQVTLRCSSQSGHNTVSWYQQALGQGPQFIFQYYREEENGRGNFPPRFSGLQFPNYSSELNVNALELDDSALYLCASSLAAGTANYGYTFGSGTRLTVV.

This clonotype is judged medium-sized. The J gene is TRBJ1-2, the V gene TRBV20-1, with 9 bases matching TRBD1. J was trimmed by 7 bases and V by 1 base; bases with no gene match: 7. Germline-derived CDR1 and CDR2 are DFQATT and SNEGSKA (reference sequence). This CDR3 is built from 14 residues. CDR3 sequence reads: CSARGGQGIVGYTF. In DNA form, the CDR3 reads TGCAGTGCTAGAGGGGGACAGGGAATAGTTGGCTACACCTTC.

This clonotype is labeled as medium-sized. The chain carries TRBV18 and TRBJ1-6; D is perhaps TRBD1 (5 bases). The CDR3 spans 14 residues. V lost 2 bases, J lost 6 bases, and 8 bases lay in between. CDR1 and CDR2 from the germline V gene are KGHSH and LQKENI. DNA of the CDR3: TGTGCCAGCTCACCAGAGGGGCTTAATTCACCCCTCCACTTT. Protein product: CASSPEGLNSPLHF.

This clonotype was seen only a few times. The CDR3 DNA sequence: TGCAGTGCTGAAGGGGTAGCGGGACTACAAGAGACCCAGTACTTC. It codes for CSAEGVAGLQETQYF. This chain links TRBV20-1 with TRBJ2-5; 8 bases line up with TRBD2. Germline V lookup: CDR1 DFQATT, CDR2 SNEGSKA (reference sequence). The CDR3 totals 15 residues. The J segment lost 2 bases and the V segment lost 5 bases, leaving 10 bases of the junction unmatched.

The CDR3 DNA reads TGTGCCAGTATTAGCGGGAGGGCCGGGACCGGGGAGCTGTTTTTT. Protein sequence: CASISGRAGTGELFF. The chain couples TRBV19 to TRBJ2-2, with 11 bases identical to TRBD2. The germline CDR1 and CDR2 sequences are LNHDA and SQIVND (reference sequence). The CDR3 is 15 residues long. Germline trimming cut 7 bases from V and 5 bases from J; bases unmatched to any gene: 6.

The table lists this clonotype with a few counts. The chain couples TRBV6-4 to TRBJ1-1, with no clear D. This CDR3 is built from 13 residues. Germline CDR1 MRHNA, CDR2 SNTAGT. Trimming took off 3 bases at V and 7 bases at J, with 12 bases between the two ends. The DNA of the CDR3 is TGTGCCAGCAGTGAGGTGCCCTCAGGTGAAGCTTTCTTT. Amino acid sequence: CASSEVPSGEAFF.

This chain connects TRBV19 to TRBJ1-6, with D maybe TRBD1 (5 bases). Germline CDR1 LNHDA, CDR2 SQIVND (reference sequence). This CDR3 region has 15 residues. The germline V and J ends were trimmed by 5 bases and 6 bases, with 14 bases remaining between them. The CDR3 DNA follows: TGTGCCAGTAGTCTCACGGGGGTCCTTAATTCACCCCTCCACTTT. Amino acid sequence: CASSLTGVLNSPLHF.

V is TRBV7-3 and J is TRBJ2-2, with a weak D call TRBD2 (6 bases). The germline CDR1 and CDR2 sequences are SGHTA and FQGTGA. The CDR3 extends over 13 amino acids. Trimming cost V 5 bases and J 5 bases, with 9 bases left between them. The CDR3 DNA reads TGTGCCAGCAGCCGGGGGAGTACCGGGGAGCTGTTTTTT. Translation: CASSRGSTGELFF.

The sample holds a few counts of this clonotype. The rearrangement joins TRBV5-4 to TRBJ1-6, with a tentative D call TRBD1 (6 bases). CDR1 is SGHNT and CDR2 is YYREEE in the germline V gene (reference sequence). Trimming took off 0 bases at V and 10 bases at J, with 11 bases between the two ends. The CDR3 has 14 amino acids. CDR3 nucleotides: TGTGCCAGCAGCTTGGAAGCAGGGGTATCACCCCTCCACTTT. Its translation: CASSLEAGVSPLHF. Supplemented by reference TRBV5-4 and TRBJ1-6, the full variable domain reads ETGVTQSPTHLIKTRGQQVTLRCSSQSGHNTVSWYQQALGQGPQFIFQYYREEENGRGNFPPRFSGLQFPNYSSELNVNALELDDSALYLCASSLEAGVSPLHFGNGTRLTVT.

Within the sample, this clonotype is medium-sized (0.01 to 0.1%). This chain joins TRBV20-1 and TRBJ2-1; 9 bases are shared with TRBD2. With 6 bases clipped from V and 0 bases from J, the junction kept 3 bases outside the gene matches. CDR3 length: 14 amino acids. CDR1 and CDR2 (germline): DFQATT, SNEGSKA (reference sequence). CDR3 region: CSAPAGGSYNEQFF. The CDR3 nucleotides are TGCAGTGCCCCAGCGGGGGGCTCCTACAATGAGCAGTTCTTC.

The rearrangement links TRBV6-1 to TRBJ2-1, with D perhaps matching TRBD2 (6 bases). The germline V and J ends were trimmed by 6 bases and 4 bases, with 13 bases remaining between them. The germline V gene encodes CDR1 MNHNS and CDR2 SASEGT. CDR3 length: 14 residues. The CDR3 DNA is TGTGCCAGCAGGCGTAATAGCGGTTACAATGAGCAGTTCTTC. It encodes CASRRNSGYNEQFF.

The rearrangement links TRBV27 to TRBJ2-1, with D possibly being TRBD1 (6 bases). V gave up 0 bases and J gave up 12 bases, with 9 bases separating them. Germline V CDR1 and CDR2: MNHEY, SMNVEV (reference sequence). This CDR3 region has 12 residues. In nucleotides, the CDR3 is TGTGCCAGCAGTTTATCGGACAGCCCGCAGTTCTTC. It translates to CASSLSDSPQFF.

This clonotype counts as medium-sized (0.01 to 0.1%). This chain connects TRBV24-1 to TRBJ2-5; 9 bases match TRBD1. This CDR3 is 14 amino acids long. Trimming removed 5 bases from V and 4 bases from J; junction bases left unmatched: 4. The germline CDR1 and CDR2 sequences are KGHDR and SFDVKD. The CDR3 loop is CATSVQGARETQYF. For the CDR3, the DNA is TGTGCCACCAGTGTACAGGGGGCTCGAGAGACCCAGTACTTC.

This chain connects TRBV19 to TRBJ1-1; maybe TRBD1 (5 bases). CDR1 is LNHDA and CDR2 is SQIVND in the germline V gene (reference sequence). The CDR3 totals 14 residues. V was shortened by 5 bases and J by 5 bases, with 15 bases between the two germline ends. As DNA, the CDR3 is TGTGCCAGTAGTCACCCCGCTGGGGGAACTGAAGCTTTCTTT. Protein: CASSHPAGGTEAFF.

This clonotype was observed a handful of times. The chain is built from TRBV19 and TRBJ1-1, with a tentative D call TRBD1 (5 bases). With 5 bases removed from V and 3 bases from J, the gap between germline ends came to 16 bases. Germline V gene lookup returns CDR1 LNHDA and CDR2 SQIVND (reference sequence). CDR3 length equals 15 residues. The DNA of the CDR3 is TGTGCCAGTAGTTCAGGGTTGGATTACGACACTGAAGCTTTCTTT. Its translation: CASSSGLDYDTEAFF.

A few counts support this clonotype. The genes are TRBV25-1 and TRBJ2-5; maybe TRBD1 (5 bases). The germline CDR1 and CDR2 sequences are MGHDK and SYGVNS. This CDR3 has 16 residues. V lost 4 bases and J 0 bases, leaving 15 bases between the germline ends. CDR3 sequence: CASSGTAQVNQETQYF. CDR3 DNA: TGTGCCAGCAGTGGAACAGCACAGGTAAACCAAGAGACCCAGTACTTC.

The sample holds a few counts of this clonotype. The gene calls are TRBV28 and TRBJ2-7; tentatively, D is TRBD1 (6 bases). The CDR3 is 12 residues long. Between the trimmed V and J ends, which lost 6 bases and 2 bases, there was a span of 8 bases. Germline V gene lookup returns CDR1 MDHEN and CDR2 SYDVKM. CDR3 coding DNA: TGTGCCAGCAGACAGGGAACCTACGAGCAGTACTTC. Amino acid sequence: CASRQGTYEQYF.

This chain connects TRBV6-1 to TRBJ2-7, with D perhaps matching TRBD1 (6 bases). CDR1 and CDR2 (germline): MNHNS, SASEGT. V lost 5 bases and J 5 bases, leaving 19 bases between the germline ends. CDR3 length: 15 amino acids. The CDR3 sequence is CASSTLIQGNHEQYF. Here the CDR3 DNA reads TGTGCCAGCAGTACACTAATACAGGGCAACCACGAGCAGTACTTC.

The J gene is TRBJ1-1, the V gene TRBV20-1; D may be TRBD1 (6 bases). CDR3 length equals 14 residues. Trimming removed 6 bases at V and 3 bases at J, with 17 bases between. Per the germline V gene, CDR1 is DFQATT and CDR2 is SNEGSKA (reference sequence). The CDR3 sequence is CSAGGGRRDTEAFF. DNA for the CDR3: TGCAGTGCGGGGGGGGGCAGGCGCGACACTGAAGCTTTCTTT.

The chain has TRBV30 and TRBJ1-1, with D possibly being TRBD1 (6 bases). The CDR3 consists of 15 residues. Trimming took 3 bases from V and 4 from J, leaving 18 bases between them. Germline V gives CDR1 GTSNPN, CDR2 SVGIG (reference sequence). The CDR3 spells CAWSPLRLRGTEAFF. CDR3 sequence (DNA): TGTGCCTGGAGCCCTCTGAGGCTCAGGGGCACTGAAGCTTTCTTT.

This chain links TRBV28 with TRBJ2-7; 8 nucleotides line up with TRBD2. CDR1 is MDHEN and CDR2 is SYDVKM in the germline V gene. V was clipped by 7 bases and J by 1 base; unmatched bases: 9. The CDR3 covers 15 residues. The CDR3 DNA follows: TGTGCCAGCAAAAACCCCGGGACTAGGTCCTACGAGCAGTACTTC. It is translated as CASKNPGTRSYEQYF. Filled out from reference TRBV28 and TRBJ2-7, the complete variable domain reads DVKVTQSSRYLVKRTGEKVFLECVQDMDHENMFWYRQDPGLGLRLIYFSYDVKMKEKGDIPEGYSVSREKKERFSLILESASTNQTSMYLCASKNPGTRSYEQYFGPGTRLTVT.

The genes are TRBV6-1 and TRBJ1-6, with D perhaps TRBD1 (5 bases). The germline V gene has CDR1 MNHNS and CDR2 SASEGT. V was clipped by 4 bases and J by 7 bases, with 8 bases between them. This CDR3 spans 13 amino acids. The CDR3: CASSVRANSPLHF. CDR3 nucleotide sequence: TGTGCCAGCAGTGTCAGGGCAAATTCACCCCTCCACTTT.

The CDR3 coding sequence is TGCAGTGCAACGGACAGTCGGGAGACCCAGTACTTC. Residues: CSATDSRETQYF. V usage is TRBV29-1 and J usage is TRBJ2-5; D possibly corresponds to TRBD1 (6 bases). Germline CDR1 SQVTM, CDR2 ANQGSEA. The CDR3 runs 12 residues.

The rearrangement joins TRBV20-1 to TRBJ1-6; 10 bases are shared with TRBD1. V was clipped by 3 bases and J by 13 bases; unmatched bases: 9. This CDR3 comprises 14 residues. Germline V gene data show CDR1 as DFQATT and CDR2 as SNEGSKA (reference sequence). CDR3 nucleotide sequence: TGCAGTGCTAGCCCGGGACAGGGGTTTTCCCCCCTCCACTTT. This codes for CSASPGQGFSPLHF.

The chain uses TRBV5-5 and TRBJ1-5; D perhaps matches TRBD1 (5 bases). Between the trimmed V and J ends, which lost 0 bases and 11 bases, there was a span of 12 bases. This CDR3 comprises 13 residues. Looked up from germline, CDR1 is SGHKS and CDR2 is YYEKEE (reference sequence). The CDR3 nucleotides read TGTGCCAGCAGCTTGGCATTGGGGCAAGCCCAGCATTTT. Its translation: CASSLALGQAQHF.